This is a list of T cell receptor beta chains from one sample in a study of human T cells and chemical hapten exposure. TCRdb re-derived calls from the RACE reads in MiXCR, one entry per CDR3 protein. The data show tens of thousands of distinct CDR3 sequences, with 5% to 8.5% seen just once and roughly 1.4% held by the top ten. The material was whole blood, obtained in connection with sensitization to the hapten diphenylcyclopropenone (DPC). Every receptor here comes from a woman aged 25 to 39 with alopecia areata. Some clones in this sample may be carry-over from other donors' samples. Each CDR3 is given with its conserved first and last residue.

J	V	CDR3
TRBJ2-5	TRBV7-6	CASLDNSEGETQYF
TRBJ2-3	TRBV20-1	CSALRGATDTQYF
TRBJ1-1	TRBV3-1	CASSQGGRNTEAFF
TRBJ2-3	TRBV10-3	CAISDGGAGADTQYF
TRBJ1-1	TRBV7-3	CASSSTGYDTEAFF
TRBJ1-1	TRBV14	CASSHRPGTRVNTEAFF
TRBJ1-1	TRBV5-1	CASSLVSTGGRGTEAFF
TRBJ1-5	TRBV12-3/TRBV12-4	CASSLGQRRQPQHF
TRBJ2-1	TRBV29-1	CSVEVQGVNEQFF
TRBJ1-4	TRBV12-3/TRBV12-4	CASTRDRVSNEKLFF
TRBJ2-3	TRBV20-1	CSARDGLAGGPDYTDTQYF
TRBJ1-6	TRBV7-2	CASSSRTSRPLHF
TRBJ2-1	TRBV7-9	CASINPLAGDYNEQFF
TRBJ1-1	TRBV21-1	CARMDTSNTEAFF
TRBJ1-1	TRBV30	CAWNTGGGTEAFF
TRBJ2-3	TRBV7-3	CASSSTTTDTQYF
TRBJ1-5	TRBV11-2	CASSLTGASNQPQHF
TRBJ2-1	TRBV20-1	CSVGRSEGRFF
TRBJ2-3	TRBV10-3	CAISRRTSGVPDTQYF